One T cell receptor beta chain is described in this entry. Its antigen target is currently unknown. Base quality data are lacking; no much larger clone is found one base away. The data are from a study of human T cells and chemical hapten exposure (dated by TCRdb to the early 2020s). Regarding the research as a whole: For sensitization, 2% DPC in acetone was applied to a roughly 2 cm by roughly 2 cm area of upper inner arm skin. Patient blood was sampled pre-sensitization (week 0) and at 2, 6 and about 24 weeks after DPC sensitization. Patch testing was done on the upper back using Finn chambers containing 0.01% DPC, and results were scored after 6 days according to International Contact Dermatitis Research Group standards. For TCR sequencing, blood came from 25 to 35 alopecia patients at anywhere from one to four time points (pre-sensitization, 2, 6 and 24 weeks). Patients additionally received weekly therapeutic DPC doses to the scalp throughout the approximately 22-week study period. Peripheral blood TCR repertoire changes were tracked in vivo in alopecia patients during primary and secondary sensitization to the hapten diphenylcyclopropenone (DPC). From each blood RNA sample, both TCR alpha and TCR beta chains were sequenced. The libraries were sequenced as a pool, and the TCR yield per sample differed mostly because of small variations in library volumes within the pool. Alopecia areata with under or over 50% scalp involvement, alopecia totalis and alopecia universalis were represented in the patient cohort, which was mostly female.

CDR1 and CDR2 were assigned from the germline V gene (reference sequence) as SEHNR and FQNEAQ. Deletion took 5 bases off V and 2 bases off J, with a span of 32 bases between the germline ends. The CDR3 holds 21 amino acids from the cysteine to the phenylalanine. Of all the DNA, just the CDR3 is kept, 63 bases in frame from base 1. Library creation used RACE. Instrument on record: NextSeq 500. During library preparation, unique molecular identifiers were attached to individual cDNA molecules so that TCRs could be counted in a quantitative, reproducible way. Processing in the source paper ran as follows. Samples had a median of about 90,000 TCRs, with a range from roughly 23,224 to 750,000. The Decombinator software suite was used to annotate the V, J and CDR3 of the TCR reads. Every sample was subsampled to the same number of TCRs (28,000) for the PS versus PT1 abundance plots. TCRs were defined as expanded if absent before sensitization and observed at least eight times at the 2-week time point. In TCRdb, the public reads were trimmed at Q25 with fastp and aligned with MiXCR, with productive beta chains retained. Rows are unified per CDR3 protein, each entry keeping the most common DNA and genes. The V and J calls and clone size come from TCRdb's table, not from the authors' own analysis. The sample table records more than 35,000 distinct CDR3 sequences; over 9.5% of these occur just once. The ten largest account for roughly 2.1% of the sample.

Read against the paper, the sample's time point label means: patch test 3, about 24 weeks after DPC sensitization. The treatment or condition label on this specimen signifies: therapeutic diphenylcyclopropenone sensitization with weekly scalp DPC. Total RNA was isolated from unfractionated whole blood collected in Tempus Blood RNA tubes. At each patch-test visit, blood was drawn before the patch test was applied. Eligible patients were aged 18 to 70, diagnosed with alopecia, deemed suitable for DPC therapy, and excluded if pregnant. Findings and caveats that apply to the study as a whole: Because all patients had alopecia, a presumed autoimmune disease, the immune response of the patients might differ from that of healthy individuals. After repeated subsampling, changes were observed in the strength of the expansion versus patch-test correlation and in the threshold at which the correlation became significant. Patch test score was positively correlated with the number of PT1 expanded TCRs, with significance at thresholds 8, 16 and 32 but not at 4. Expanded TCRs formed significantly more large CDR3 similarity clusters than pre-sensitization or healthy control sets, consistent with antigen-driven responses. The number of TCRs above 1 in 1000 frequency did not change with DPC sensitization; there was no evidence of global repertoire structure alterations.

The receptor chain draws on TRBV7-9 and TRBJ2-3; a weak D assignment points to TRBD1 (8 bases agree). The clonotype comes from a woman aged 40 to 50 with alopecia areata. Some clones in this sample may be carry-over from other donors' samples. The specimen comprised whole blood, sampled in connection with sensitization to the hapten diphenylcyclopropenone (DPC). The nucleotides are TGTGCCAGCAGCCTCGACAGGGGCCGGGCCGGGAGGCTACTCCACACAGATACGCAGTATTTT. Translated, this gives CASSLDRGRAGRLLHTDTQYF. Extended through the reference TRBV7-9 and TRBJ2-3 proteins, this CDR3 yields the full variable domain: DTGVSQNPRHKITKRGQNVTFRCDPISEHNRLYWYRQTLGQGPEFLTYFQNEAQLEKSRLLSDRFSAERPKGSFSTLEIQRTEQGDSAMYLCASSLDRGRAGRLLHTDTQYFGPGTRLTVL.